These 18 T cell receptor beta chains share one sample of origin, sequenced in a study of T cells after yellow fever vaccination. Using its own MiXCR run on the 5' RACE reads, TCRdb lists one record per CDR3 protein. The sample carries around 340,000 distinct CDR3 sequences, roughly 9.4% recorded once. Material: PBMCs, obtained on the day of the first yellow fever vaccination. The receptors here all came from a man in his late teens or twenties who received the YFV17D yellow fever vaccine.

CDR3 loop: CASSWTGTETYEQYF. DNA for the CDR3: TGCGCCAGCAGCTGGACCGGGACCGAAACCTACGAGCAGTACTTC. This chain uses TRBV5-1 with TRBJ2-7; D possibly uses TRBD1 or TRBD2 (5 bases each). Looked up from germline, CDR1 is SGHRS and CDR2 is YFSETQ. The length of the CDR3 is 15 residues. Trimming took 3 bases from V and 2 from J, leaving 15 bases between them.

This clonotype was found many times. CDR3: CASSQGGQRPDTQYF. CDR3 DNA sequence: TGCGCCAGCAGCCAAGGGGGCCAGCGACCAGATACGCAGTATTTT. The rearrangement joins TRBV4-3 to TRBJ2-3; D may be TRBD1 (5 bases). Germline assignment: CDR1 LGHNA and CDR2 YSLEER. CDR3 length: 15 residues. Trimming removed 1 base from V and 4 bases from J, with 12 bases in between.

This clonotype was seen repeatedly, ten times or more. The V gene is TRBV7-2, the J gene TRBJ2-2, with D possibly matching TRBD1 (7 bases). Germline assignment: CDR1 SGHTA and CDR2 FQGNSA. V gave up 5 bases and J gave up 4 bases, with 14 bases separating them. The CDR3 spans 15 residues. CDR3 sequence (DNA): TGTGCCAGCAGCGTGACAGGGAGGCTCACCGGGGAGCTGTTTTTT. The encoded protein is CASSVTGRLTGELFF.

This clonotype came up a few times. Here the CDR3 reads CASSKDRAEAFF. The CDR3 coding sequence is TGTGCCAGCAGCAAAGACAGGGCTGAAGCTTTCTTT. The chain has TRBV11-2 and TRBJ1-1, with 7 bases fitting TRBD1. The CDR3 covers 12 residues. The V gene end was trimmed by 5 bases and the J gene end by 6 bases; junction bases not matched to a gene: 3. CDR1 is SGHAT, CDR2 FQNNGV, per germline.

This clonotype was seen a handful of times. The rearrangement joins TRBV29-1 to TRBJ2-2; D uncertain. Trimming took 7 bases from V and 6 from J, leaving 9 bases between them. This CDR3 spans 11 amino acids. Germline CDR1 and CDR2: SQVTM and ANQGSEA. As DNA, the CDR3 is TGCAGCGGAACGATTGCCGGGGAGCTGTTTTTT. This translates into CSGTIAGELFF.

CDR3 protein: CASSEGAGPGELFF. The CDR3 DNA is TGTGCCAGCAGTGAAGGGGCTGGGCCCGGGGAGCTGTTTTTT. The chain has TRBV2 and TRBJ2-2; D remains unclear. The CDR3 length is 14 residues. Trimming cost V 1 base and J 6 bases, with 9 bases left between them. Germline lookup yields CDR1 SNHLY and CDR2 FYNNEI.

This clonotype appeared many times. The chain has TRBV11-2 and TRBJ1-1; 9 bases are a match to TRBD1. The CDR3 is 17 amino acids. Germline CDR1 SGHAT, CDR2 FQNNGV. V trimming: 5 bases; J trimming: 0 bases; junction bases outside the gene matches: 10. The CDR3 nucleotides are TGTGCCAGCAGCCAAGACAGGGGGTTCGTGATGAACACTGAAGCTTTCTTT. Its protein is CASSQDRGFVMNTEAFF.

This clonotype appeared a few times. The chain recombines TRBV5-4 with TRBJ2-2, with 7 bases lining up with TRBD1. CDR1 and CDR2 (germline): SGHNT, YYREEE (reference sequence). There are 16 residues in the CDR3. After removal of 3 bases from V and 4 bases from J, the junction contained 9 bases not matched to a gene. The CDR3 DNA follows: TGTGCCAGCAGCTCCCGGACAGGTGGGATCACCGGGGAGCTGTTTTTT. It encodes CASSSRTGGITGELFF.

This clonotype was found a few times. The J gene is TRBJ2-3, the V gene TRBV5-6; 8 positions match TRBD2. The CDR3 has 16 residues. Germline assignment: CDR1 SGHDT and CDR2 YYEEEE. The ends lost 4 bases at V and 7 bases at J; junction bases unmatched: 14. The CDR3 protein is CASSRRVGGAINTQYF. The CDR3 coding sequence is TGTGCCAGCAGCAGGCGGGTCGGGGGGGCCATCAATACGCAGTATTTT.

The chain has TRBV5-6 and TRBJ1-2; 8 nucleotides match TRBD1. CDR1 is SGHDT, CDR2 YYEEEE, per germline. V lost 4 bases and J lost 7; bases outside the gene matches: 9. There are 14 residues in the CDR3. The CDR3 reads CASSVRDRFGGYTF. In DNA, the CDR3 is TGTGCCAGCAGCGTAAGGGACAGGTTCGGTGGCTACACCTTC.

This clonotype appeared a few times. The rearrangement uses TRBV12-3 or TRBV12-4 and TRBJ2-5, with D possibly being TRBD1 (5 bases). The V end was cut by 5 bases, the J end by 4 bases, with 20 bases between. The CDR3 covers 16 residues. CDR3 protein: CASSPPGQGTGETQYF. CDR3 in DNA: TGTGCCAGCAGTCCTCCTGGCCAGGGTACGGGAGAGACCCAGTACTTC.

The V call is TRBV7-3, the J call TRBJ2-1; no clear D gene. Trimming took 4 bases from V and 6 from J, leaving 13 bases between them. Germline CDR1 SGHTA, CDR2 FQGTGA. This CDR3 is 14 amino acids long. Here the CDR3 reads CASSSGGLFNEQFF. CDR3 DNA: TGTGCCAGCAGCTCCGGCGGCCTTTTCAATGAGCAGTTCTTC.

This clonotype showed up just a few times. This chain joins TRBV5-1 and TRBJ2-1; the D gene is possibly TRBD2 (7 bases). Germline assignment: CDR1 SGHRS and CDR2 YFSETQ. The CDR3 is made up of 16 amino acids. V was cut by 0 bases and J by 4 bases, with 14 bases left in between. The CDR3 here is CASSLAGGLTYNEQFF. The CDR3 nucleotides are TGCGCCAGCAGCTTGGCCGGGGGGCTAACGTACAATGAGCAGTTCTTC.

This clonotype was seen a handful of times. The chain employs TRBV11-2 and TRBJ2-5, with 9 bases identical to TRBD2. J was trimmed by 4 bases and V by 7 bases; bases with no gene match: 7. This CDR3 has 14 residues. Germline-derived CDR1 and CDR2 are SGHAT and FQNNGV. The CDR3 sequence: CASTPQTSGETQYF. The CDR3, as DNA: TGTGCCAGCACCCCACAGACTAGCGGAGAGACCCAGTACTTC.

This clonotype was recorded at least ten times. This chain connects TRBV11-1 to TRBJ2-1, with 12 positions matching TRBD2. V shed 6 bases, J shed 7 bases, and the junction held 16 bases outside the gene matches. CDR3 length: 18 residues. Per germline, CDR1 SGHAT and CDR2 FQDESV (reference sequence). The CDR3 loop is CASSHPTSGGPFGNEQFF. For the CDR3, the DNA is TGTGCCAGCAGTCATCCGACTAGCGGGGGCCCTTTTGGGAATGAGCAGTTCTTC.

The sample holds a few counts of this clonotype. The gene calls are TRBV29-1 and TRBJ2-2, with 8 bases aligning to TRBD1. The V gene's germline CDR1 is SQVTM and CDR2 ANQGSEA. The V gene end was trimmed by 7 bases and the J gene end by 5 bases; junction bases not matched to a gene: 9. This CDR3 has 14 amino acids. CDR3 residues: CSGAGQGATGELFF. For the CDR3, the DNA is TGCAGCGGGGCTGGGCAGGGGGCAACCGGGGAGCTGTTTTTT.

This clonotype showed up just a few times. The gene calls are TRBV20-1 and TRBJ2-2; TRBD2 matches at 12 bases. This CDR3 has 16 amino acids. Germline lookup yields CDR1 DFQATT and CDR2 SNEGSKA (reference sequence). The trim removed 5 bases at V and 6 bases at J, leaving 10 bases unmatched. CDR3 sequence reads: CSAPSGRLAGAGELFF. The CDR3 coding sequence is TGCAGTGCTCCCAGTGGCCGACTAGCGGGGGCCGGGGAGCTGTTTTTT.

CDR3 amino acids: CASSYGQGRDSHF. DNA for the CDR3: TGTGCCAGCAGCTACGGACAGGGTCGGGATAGCCACTTT. The J gene is TRBJ1-6, the V gene TRBV11-2; 8 bases align to TRBD1. Germline CDR1 SGHAT, CDR2 FQNNGV. Trimming took 4 bases from V and 18 from J; bases not matched to a gene: 11. CDR3 length: 13 residues.